This is a list of T cell receptor beta chains from one sample in a study of blood T cell repertoires in COVID-19. The repertoire was sequenced with immunoSEQ multiplex PCR; TCRdb's copy has only in-frame clones and lacks some. This sample has a few hundred thousand clones, with approximately 90% found just once. The sequencing sample was made of PBMCs or T cells enriched from blood (not recorded which). Every receptor here comes from a woman between 45 and 65 years old who had recovered from COVID-19. Both conserved end residues are part of each CDR3. Each record gives: clone size, D gene, V gene, J gene, CDR3 DNA, CDR3 protein. A D gene is named only where the DNA matches it firmly. Clone size is shown for a subset of rows, as once, few, many or a class of expanded clone.

clone size: .
D gene: .
V gene: TRBV3-1/TRBV3-2
J gene: TRBJ2-5
CDR3 DNA: TGTGCCAGCAGCGAGTTGCGGACACCTCAACAAGAGACCCAGTACTTC
CDR3 protein: CASSELRTPQQETQYF

clone size: .
D gene: .
V gene: TRBV3-1/TRBV3-2
J gene: TRBJ1-3
CDR3 DNA: TGTGCCAGCAGCCTAAGCCCTGGAAACACCATATATTTT
CDR3 protein: CASSLSPGNTIYF

clone size: .
D gene: .
V gene: TRBV7-6
J gene: TRBJ2-5
CDR3 DNA: TGTGCCAGCAGCATCCAGGGGTACGGGCAAGAGACCCAGTACTTC
CDR3 protein: CASSIQGYGQETQYF

clone size: .
D gene: .
V gene: TRBV3-1/TRBV3-2
J gene: TRBJ1-5
CDR3 DNA: TGTGCCAGCAGCATCGGGGTCAATCAGCCCCAGCATTTT
CDR3 protein: CASSIGVNQPQHF

clone size: .
D gene: .
V gene: TRBV25-1
J gene: TRBJ1-5
CDR3 DNA: TGTGCCACCCCGACAGCACCACGTCCCAATAGCAATCAGCCCCAGCATTTT
CDR3 protein: CATPTAPRPNSNQPQHF

clone size: .
D gene: .
V gene: TRBV18
J gene: TRBJ1-4
CDR3 DNA: TGTGCCAGCTCACCGAATTCAGGGGTCGAAAAACTGTTTTTT
CDR3 protein: CASSPNSGVEKLFF

clone size: .
D gene: TRBD1
V gene: TRBV4-1
J gene: TRBJ1-5
CDR3 DNA: TGCGCCAGCAGCCAACCAGACAGGGGCAGTCAGCCCCAGCATTTT
CDR3 protein: CASSQPDRGSQPQHF

clone size: once
D gene: .
V gene: TRBV4-3
J gene: TRBJ2-3
CDR3 DNA: TGCGCCAGCAGCCTCGAGGGGGAGTCCACAGATACGCAGTATTTT
CDR3 protein: CASSLEGESTDTQYF

clone size: .
D gene: TRBD1
V gene: TRBV7-3
J gene: TRBJ2-1
CDR3 DNA: TGTGCCAGCAGCGTAGCAGGGGGTTCCTACAATGAGCAGTTCTTC
CDR3 protein: CASSVAGGSYNEQFF

clone size: .
D gene: TRBD1
V gene: TRBV18
J gene: TRBJ2-7
CDR3 DNA: TGTGCCAGCCGAATAACAGGGGACCCGGGGGAGCAGTACTTC
CDR3 protein: CASRITGDPGEQYF

clone size: .
D gene: TRBD1
V gene: TRBV28
J gene: TRBJ2-1
CDR3 DNA: TGTGCCAGCAGACGGACAGGGGGCAATGAGCAGTTCTTC
CDR3 protein: CASRRTGGNEQFF

clone size: .
D gene: TRBD1
V gene: TRBV3-1/TRBV3-2
J gene: TRBJ1-1
CDR3 DNA: TGTGCCAGCAGCCTGGAGACAGGGGTAGGAACTGAAGCTTTCTTT
CDR3 protein: CASSLETGVGTEAFF

clone size: .
D gene: TRBD2
V gene: TRBV2
J gene: TRBJ2-7
CDR3 DNA: TGTGCCAGCAGTGAAGTCTGGGGAGGGACTACCCGTTACGAGCAGTACTTC
CDR3 protein: CASSEVWGGTTRYEQYF

clone size: .
D gene: .
V gene: TRBV18
J gene: TRBJ2-7
CDR3 DNA: TGTGCCAGCTCACGGACGGGAACCTACGAGCAGTACTTC
CDR3 protein: CASSRTGTYEQYF

clone size: .
D gene: .
V gene: TRBV28
J gene: TRBJ1-5
CDR3 DNA: TGTGCCAGCAGCACCAGGGAATCAGGTCAGCCCCAGCATTTT
CDR3 protein: CASSTRESGQPQHF

clone size: .
D gene: TRBD1
V gene: TRBV11-1
J gene: TRBJ2-7
CDR3 DNA: TGTGCCAGCAGCTTAGTGGGACAGGGGACCTACGAGCAGTACTTC
CDR3 protein: CASSLVGQGTYEQYF

clone size: .
D gene: .
V gene: TRBV20-1
J gene: TRBJ1-2
CDR3 DNA: TGCAGTACAGGAGACGGCTACACCTTC
CDR3 protein: CSTGDGYTF